This T cell receptor (beta chain) was documented in a study of cytomegalovirus exposure and HLA in healthy donors. General observations from the study: According to a later analysis, most TCR beta chains associated with CMV appeared HLA-restricted. The study flagged some 180 TCR beta chains as cytomegalovirus-associated. A later examination showed that TCR association rates differed by HLA locus, with DRB1 most and HLA-C fewest. As immune exposure information, only CMV serostatus was available.

Note on this clone: Its antigen is not identified.

The PCR made use of 60 Vbeta and 13 Jbeta primers. Libraries were prepared by immunoSEQ multiplex PCR; TCRdb keeps only in-frame clonotypes and omits some of them. The data show around 130,000 clones, with around 80% seen just once and around 1.8% held by the top ten. The CDR3 totals 12 residues. Germline CDR1 reads SGHAT; CDR2 reads FQNNGV. V was shortened by 1 base and J by 7 bases, with 7 bases between the two germline ends. The source of this sequence is a woman aged 45-59 years in good health and CMV-seronegative. Sequencing was done on a sample of PBMCs. V is TRBV11-2 and J is TRBJ1-1; D not resolved. CDR3 in amino acids: CASSLGRVEAFF. CDR3 sequence (DNA): TGTGCCAGCAGCTTAGGACGGGTTGAAGCTTTCTTT.